The sequence of this TCR beta chain was determined in a study of T cell responses to AZD1222 COVID-19 vaccine. Notes on the study in general: None of the repertoires were sampled until the peak T cell response had passed. Spike was spanned by vaccine-associated CD4 TCRs, which were dominant at 160-218 and 743-854. At baseline, seropositivity was found in only a handful of AZD1222 recipients. Spike-specific TCR breadth and depth grew following two AZD1222 doses.

This clone showed up just once. Its antigen remains unknown. The method was immunoSEQ multiplex PCR; TCRdb's version includes in-frame clones alone and lacks a portion of them. The table has about 94,000 clones, around 90% seen once. Material: peripheral blood, obtained on day 0 of AZD1222 vaccination. This receptor was identified in an adult in good health.

The CDR3 region has the DNA TGTGCCAGCATCAGGGACAGGGGCCAGCAGCCCCAGCATTTT. This translates into CASIRDRGQQPQHF. The J gene is TRBJ1-5, the V gene TRBV2; 10 positions agree with TRBD1. Per the germline V gene, CDR1 is SNHLY and CDR2 is FYNNEI. The V segment lost 7 bases and the J segment 7 bases; nucleotides outside the gene matches: 7. CDR3 length equals 14 residues.